The 27 T cell receptor beta chains listed next were all sequenced from one sample in a study of shared clonotypes between healthy human individuals. Naive CD8 cells lacked CD45RO, underwent positive selection for CCR7 and left out terminally differentiated effector memory CD45RA+ cells. Using immunoSEQ multiplex PCR, the repertoire was profiled, and TCRdb retains in-frame clones only, with some absent. Here the sample spans about 2,100,000 clones, roughly 91% being singletons. The sample consisted of naive CD8+ T cells from PBMCs. All receptors come from a man aged 18 to 35 in good health. Some clones in this sample may be carry-over from other donors' samples.

In the case of this clone: Other DNA sequences in the same sample also yield this CDR3. The chain uses TRBV7-9 and TRBJ2-3; D is ambiguous. The CDR3 has 14 residues. Germline V gives CDR1 SEHNR, CDR2 FQNEAQ (reference sequence). V was pared by 1 base and J by 3 bases, with 8 bases between. The DNA for the CDR3 is TGTGCCAGCAGCTTAGTAGACGGGACAGATACGCAGTATTTT. The encoded protein is CASSLVDGTDTQYF.

The CDR3, as DNA: TGTGCCAGCAGCTTCAGGGTCCCCGGGGAGCTGTTTTTT. Protein product: CASSFRVPGELFF. This sequence joins TRBV7-6 and TRBJ2-2; a weak D match, TRBD1 (5 bases). With 3 bases removed from V and 6 bases from J, the gap between germline ends came to 8 bases. CDR3 length equals 13 residues. Germline lookup yields CDR1 SGHVS and CDR2 FNYEAQ.

The chain joins TRBV7-8 to TRBJ2-1; TRBD2 is a possible D gene (6 bases). The CDR3 is 16 amino acids. The V end lost 5 bases, the J end lost 0 bases, and 14 bases lay between the germline ends. Germline assignment: CDR1 SGHVS and CDR2 FQNEAQ. CDR3 sequence: CASSPVAGSSYNEQFF. The CDR3 nucleotides are TGTGCCAGCAGCCCAGTTGCGGGGAGCTCCTACAATGAGCAGTTCTTC. The full variable domain, rest sourced from reference TRBV7-8 and TRBJ2-1, is GAGVSQSPRYKVAKRGQDVALRCDPISGHVSLFWYQQALGQGPEFLTYFQNEAQLDKSGLPSDRFFAERPEGSVSTLKIQRTQQEDSAVYLCASSPVAGSSYNEQFFGPGTRLTVL.

The chain has TRBV7-9 and TRBJ2-1, with D maybe TRBD2 (6 bases). Germline values: CDR1 SEHNR, CDR2 FQNEAQ (reference sequence). CDR3 length equals 15 residues. Trimming cost V 5 bases and J 4 bases, with 15 bases left between them. The CDR3 loop is CASSNRETAYNEQFF. The CDR3 region has the DNA TGTGCCAGCAGCAACCGGGAGACCGCTTACAATGAGCAGTTCTTC.

The chain combines TRBV27 with TRBJ1-2; 7 bases are a match to TRBD1. The V gene end was trimmed by 5 bases and the J gene end by 6 bases; junction bases not matched to a gene: 15. This CDR3 region has 16 residues. Germline lookup yields CDR1 MNHEY and CDR2 SMNVEV (reference sequence). CDR3 bases: TGTGCCAGCAGTCCCTTCTACAGGGGAATGGCAAATGGCTACACCTTC. It yields the protein CASSPFYRGMANGYTF.

CDR3 in amino acids: CASRLTSGRYNEQFF. CDR3 DNA: TGTGCCAGCAGGCTAACTAGCGGGAGGTACAATGAGCAGTTCTTC. The chain is built from TRBV6-4 and TRBJ2-1, with 12 bases fitting TRBD2. The CDR3 is made up of 15 amino acids. In germline, CDR1 is MRHNA, CDR2 SNTAGT. V dropped 6 bases and J dropped 4; count of bases not matched to a gene: 4.

This sequence joins TRBV28 and TRBJ1-5; 9 positions match TRBD1. After removal of 4 bases from V and 7 bases from J, the junction contained 5 bases not matched to a gene. There are 14 residues in the CDR3. The V gene's germline CDR1 is MDHEN and CDR2 SYDVKM. The CDR3 DNA sequence: TGTGCCAGCAGTTGGCGACAGGGGGGGCAGCCCCAGCATTTT. Its translation: CASSWRQGGQPQHF.

This clone was observed once. This rearrangement joins TRBV5-1 to TRBJ2-1, with D perhaps assigned TRBD1 or TRBD2 (5 bases each). This CDR3 is built from 13 residues. Trimming left V 6 bases short and J 6 bases short, with 13 bases between. The germline gives CDR1 SGHRS, CDR2 YFSETQ. The CDR3 coding sequence is TGCGCCAGCACCATCCGGGGCCCCAATGAGCAGTTCTTC. Protein sequence: CASTIRGPNEQFF.

The chain couples TRBV2 to TRBJ1-2; D gene ambiguous. Germline assignment: CDR1 SNHLY and CDR2 FYNNEI. The ends were cut back, 6 bases at V and 4 bases at J, with 21 bases in the middle. CDR3 length: 16 residues. The DNA for the CDR3 is TGTGCCAGCAGCCCAGAGGCAGGCCTTCCATCCTATGGCTACACCTTC. Its protein is CASSPEAGLPSYGYTF.

This chain connects TRBV19 to TRBJ2-7, with 8 nucleotides matching TRBD1. J was trimmed by 4 bases and V by 6 bases; bases with no gene match: 8. Germline V gene data show CDR1 as LNHDA and CDR2 as SQIVND (reference sequence). The length of the CDR3 is 14 residues. CDR3 in amino acids: CASSANRGVYEQYF. The CDR3 DNA is TGTGCCAGTAGCGCGAACAGGGGGGTGTACGAGCAGTACTTC.

The chain carries TRBV13 and TRBJ2-7, with D possibly being TRBD2 (6 bases). From germline, CDR1 is PRHDT and CDR2 FYEKMQ (reference sequence). The CDR3 sequence is 13 residues long. The V end lost 0 bases, the J end lost 6 bases, and 9 bases lay between the germline ends. The CDR3: CASSLGLGGEQYF. DNA for the CDR3: TGTGCCAGCAGCTTAGGGTTGGGGGGCGAGCAGTACTTC.

The V and J genes are TRBV7-9 and TRBJ2-3; 7 nucleotides agree with TRBD1. V dropped 4 bases and J dropped 3; count of bases not matched to a gene: 16. The CDR3 has 18 amino acids. CDR1 SEHNR and CDR2 FQNEAQ come from the germline V gene (reference sequence). As DNA, the CDR3 is TGTGCCAGCAGCTCCCGCTACACAGGGGACAAACGGACAGATACGCAGTATTTT. This codes for CASSSRYTGDKRTDTQYF.

V usage is TRBV19 and J usage is TRBJ2-7; D unclear. Germline CDR1 LNHDA, CDR2 SQIVND (reference sequence). The CDR3 loop spans 13 amino acids. Trimming took off 6 bases at V and 6 bases at J, with 15 bases between the two ends. The CDR3 region has the DNA TGTGCCAGTAGCCCTAAGGGTGACGGCGAGCAGTACTTC. This translates into CASSPKGDGEQYF.

This chain joins TRBV27 and TRBJ1-1; 7 bases fit TRBD1. Germline CDR1 is MNHEY and CDR2 is SMNVEV (reference sequence). The CDR3 has 13 amino acids. The junction had 1 base not matched to a gene; V was cut back by 5 bases and J by 1 base. In DNA form, the CDR3 reads TGTGCCAGCAGTGGACAGGCGAACACTGAAGCTTTCTTT. Translated: CASSGQANTEAFF.

The rearrangement uses TRBV2 and TRBJ2-5, with D possibly being TRBD2 (5 bases). Trimming shortened V by 6 bases and J by 2 bases, and 16 bases separated the two germline ends. The CDR3 totals 15 residues. Germline CDR1 and CDR2: SNHLY and FYNNEI. The CDR3 region has the DNA TGTGCCAGCAGATACGTTTTGAGGGTACAAGAGACCCAGTACTTC. As protein: CASRYVLRVQETQYF.

The V call is TRBV4-3, the J call TRBJ2-3; 8 nucleotides agree with TRBD2. Germline CDR1 LGHNA, CDR2 YSLEER. This CDR3 has 16 residues. V shed 1 base and J 4 bases; nucleotides not matched to a gene: 7. In DNA, the CDR3 is TGCGCCAGCAGCCAAGGGAGCGGGAGTGATTCAGATACGCAGTATTTT. It translates to CASSQGSGSDSDTQYF.

This clone was observed a single time. The chain links TRBV7-6 to TRBJ2-2, with 8 bases fitting TRBD2. CDR1 and CDR2 (germline): SGHVS, FNYEAQ. V lost 4 bases and J lost 5; bases outside the gene matches: 6. The CDR3 sequence is 15 residues long. The CDR3 DNA reads as TGTGCCAGCAGCTCCTCTAGCGGGTTTACCGGGGAGCTGTTTTTT. Residues: CASSSSSGFTGELFF.

The chain uses TRBV4-1 and TRBJ2-7; no definite D call. The germline V and J ends were trimmed by 0 bases and 9 bases, with 15 bases remaining between them. CDR1 is MGHRA and CDR2 is YSYEKL in the germline V gene. This CDR3 comprises 14 residues. The CDR3 here is CASSQEISGGWQYF. The CDR3 bases are TGCGCCAGCAGCCAAGAAATATCCGGCGGTTGGCAGTACTTC.

The chain has TRBV6-1 and TRBJ1-3, with D possibly TRBD1 on 5 matching bases. The CDR3 is 17 residues long. CDR1 is MNHNS and CDR2 is SASEGT in the germline V gene. The V end lost 1 base, the J end lost 3 bases, and 16 bases lay between the germline ends. The DNA of the CDR3 is TGTGCCAGCAGTGAAGGACCCTCCCGGGGGTTTGGAAACACCATATATTTT. Translating gives CASSEGPSRGFGNTIYF.

Concerning this clone itself: The same CDR3 can be traced to other DNA sequences in this sample. The V and J genes are TRBV7-9 and TRBJ2-7; D is ambiguous. CDR1 and CDR2 (germline): SEHNR, FQNEAQ (reference sequence). The CDR3 length is 12 residues. V dropped 5 bases and J dropped 1 base, with 6 bases sitting between them. The CDR3 coding sequence is TGTGCCAGCAGCGAGAGTTCCTACGAGCAGTACTTC. This sequence encodes CASSESSYEQYF.

This clone was detected only a few times. The chain couples TRBV30 to TRBJ1-1; D gene unclear. CDR1 GTSNPN and CDR2 SVGIG come from the germline V gene (reference sequence). The length of the CDR3 is 13 residues. The V gene lost 0 bases and the J gene lost 11 bases, with 16 bases spanning the gap. CDR3 region: CAWSVNLRDGAFF. As DNA, the CDR3 is TGTGCCTGGAGTGTAAATTTGCGCGACGGGGCTTTCTTT. Looking up the rest from reference TRBV30 and TRBJ1-1 gives the full variable domain: SQTIHQWPATLVQPVGSPLSLECTVEGTSNPNLYWYRQAAGRGLQLLFYSVGIGQISSEVPQNLSASRPQDRQFILSSKKLLLSDSGFYLCAWSVNLRDGAFFGQGTRLTVV.

This rearrangement joins TRBV6-1 to TRBJ1-1; no definite D call. Germline loops: CDR1 MNHNS, CDR2 SASEGT. With 7 bases removed from V and 4 bases from J, the gap between germline ends came to 13 bases. The CDR3 consists of 13 residues. The CDR3, as DNA: TGTGCCAGCACCCTGGACCGGTCCACTGAAGCTTTCTTT. Translated: CASTLDRSTEAFF.

A note on this clone: Additional DNA sequences in this sample encode the identical CDR3. The chain recombines TRBV5-5 with TRBJ2-7; D gene unclear. Germline V gives CDR1 SGHKS, CDR2 YYEKEE (reference sequence). The CDR3 consists of 13 residues. V was clipped by 0 bases and J by 2 bases, with 6 bases between them. CDR3 nucleotides: TGTGCCAGCAGCTTGGCGTTGACCTACGAGCAGTACTTC. It is translated as CASSLALTYEQYF.

The CDR3 loop is CASSPDLYEQYF. Written as DNA, the CDR3 is TGTGCCAGTAGTCCCGACCTCTACGAGCAGTACTTC. The V and J genes are TRBV19 and TRBJ2-7; D remains unclear. The CDR3 has 12 residues. V lost 5 bases and J lost 3, with 8 bases in between. Germline V gives CDR1 LNHDA, CDR2 SQIVND (reference sequence).

This chain links TRBV27 with TRBJ2-1; unclear D gene. Trimming shortened V by 5 bases and J by 2 bases, and 4 bases separated the two germline ends. Germline V gene lookup returns CDR1 MNHEY and CDR2 SMNVEV (reference sequence). The CDR3 consists of 12 residues. The CDR3 here is CASSVTYNEQFF. As DNA, the CDR3 is TGTGCCAGCAGTGTTACCTACAATGAGCAGTTCTTC.

The V call is TRBV19, the J call TRBJ2-1; D is perhaps TRBD2 (5 bases). Trimming stripped 3 bases from V and 10 bases from J, with 16 bases between. The CDR3 is 14 amino acids. CDR1 and CDR2 (germline): LNHDA, SQIVND (reference sequence). CDR3: CASSIFGPGWEQFF. CDR3 nucleotide sequence: TGTGCCAGTAGTATCTTCGGACCGGGGTGGGAGCAGTTCTTC. Drawing the rest from reference TRBV19 and TRBJ2-1, the complete variable domain is DGGITQSPKYLFRKEGQNVTLSCEQNLNHDAMYWYRQDPGQGLRLIYYSQIVNDFQKGDIAEGYSVSREKKESFPLTVTSAQKNPTAFYLCASSIFGPGWEQFFGPGTRLTVL.

The chain recombines TRBV7-6 with TRBJ2-7; 13 nucleotides agree with TRBD2. CDR1 and CDR2 (germline): SGHVS, FNYEAQ. The CDR3 spans 17 residues. V shed 1 base and J 2 bases; nucleotides not matched to a gene: 5. The CDR3 loop reads CASSLGEGLAGPYEQYF. CDR3 DNA: TGTGCCAGCAGCTTAGGGGAGGGACTAGCGGGGCCCTACGAGCAGTACTTC.